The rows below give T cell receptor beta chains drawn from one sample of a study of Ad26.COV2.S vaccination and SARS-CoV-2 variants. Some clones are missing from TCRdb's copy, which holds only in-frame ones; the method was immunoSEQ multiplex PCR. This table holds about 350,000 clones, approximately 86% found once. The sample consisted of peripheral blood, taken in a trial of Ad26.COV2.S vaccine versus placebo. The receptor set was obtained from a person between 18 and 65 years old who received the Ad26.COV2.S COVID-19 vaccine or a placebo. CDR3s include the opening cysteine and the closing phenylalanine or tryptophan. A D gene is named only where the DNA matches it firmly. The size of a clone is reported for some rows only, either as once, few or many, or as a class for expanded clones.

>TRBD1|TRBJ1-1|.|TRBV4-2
CASSLRTGQNTEAFF
TGTGCCAGCAGCTTAAGGACAGGGCAAAACACTGAAGCTTTCTTT
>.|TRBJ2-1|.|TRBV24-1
CATSDLRANGGNEQFF
TGTGCCACCAGTGATTTAAGGGCCAACGGAGGAAATGAGCAGTTCTTC
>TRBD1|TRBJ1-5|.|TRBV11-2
CASSKTGTGNQPQHF
TGTGCCAGCAGCAAGACCGGGACAGGGAATCAGCCCCAGCATTTT
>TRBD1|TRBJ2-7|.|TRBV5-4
CASSRDRALYEQYF
TGTGCCAGCAGTCGGGACAGGGCCCTCTACGAGCAGTACTTC
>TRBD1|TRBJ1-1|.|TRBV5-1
CASSSQGGDTEAFF
TGCGCCAGCAGCTCGCAGGGGGGCGACACTGAAGCTTTCTTT
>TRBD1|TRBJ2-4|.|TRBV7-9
CASSETGGYKNIQYF
TGTGCCAGCAGCGAGACAGGGGGTTACAAAAACATTCAGTACTTC
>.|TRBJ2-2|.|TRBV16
CASTSRGQGTGELFF
TGTGCCAGCACCTCTAGGGGACAAGGCACCGGGGAGCTGTTTTTT
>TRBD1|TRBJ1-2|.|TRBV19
CASSGQGIGTNYGYTF
TGTGCCAGCTCGGGACAGGGGATTGGGACTAACTATGGCTACACCTTC
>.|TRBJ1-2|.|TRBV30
CAWSVSGAGGYTF
TGTGCCTGGAGTGTTTCCGGGGCGGGCGGCTACACCTTC
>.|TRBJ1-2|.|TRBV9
CASSAGQTYGYTF
TGTGCCAGCAGCGCTGGACAGACCTATGGCTACACCTTC
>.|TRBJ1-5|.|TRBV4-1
CASSQETGHKNQPQHF
TGCGCCAGCAGCCAAGAGACGGGACACAAGAATCAGCCCCAGCATTTT
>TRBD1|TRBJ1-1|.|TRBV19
CASSIGTTGDLPEAFF
TGTGCCAGTAGTATAGGCACCACAGGGGACCTCCCTGAAGCTTTCTTT
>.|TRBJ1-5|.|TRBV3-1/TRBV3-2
CASKGRDSNQPQHF
TGTGCCAGCAAAGGTCGGGATAGCAATCAGCCCCAGCATTTT
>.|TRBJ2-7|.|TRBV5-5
CASSLEGGSEQYF
TGTGCCAGCAGCTTGGAAGGGGGGTCCGAGCAGTACTTC
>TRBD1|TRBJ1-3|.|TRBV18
CASSPTGDSGNTIYF
TGTGCCAGCTCACCCACAGGGGACTCTGGAAACACCATATATTTT
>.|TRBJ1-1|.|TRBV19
CASSTSNTEAFF
TGTGCCAGTAGTACGTCAAACACTGAAGCTTTCTTT
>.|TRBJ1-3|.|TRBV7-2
CASSLPGSGNTIYF
TGTGCCAGCAGCTTGCCAGGCTCTGGAAACACCATATATTTT
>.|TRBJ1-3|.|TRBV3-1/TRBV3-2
CASSQERLFSGNTIYF
TGTGCCAGCAGCCAAGAGAGGCTCTTCTCTGGAAACACCATATATTTT
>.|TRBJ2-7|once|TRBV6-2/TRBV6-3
CASSYSGRYEQYF
TGTGCCAGCAGTTACTCGGGCAGATACGAGCAGTACTTC
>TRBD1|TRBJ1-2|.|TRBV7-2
CASSPRQGGYTF
TGTGCCAGCAGCCCGCGACAGGGCGGCTACACCTTC
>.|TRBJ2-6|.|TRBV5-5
CASSFQRAGGNSGANVLTF
TGTGCCAGCAGCTTCCAAAGAGCCGGGGGAAACTCTGGGGCCAACGTCCTGACTTTC
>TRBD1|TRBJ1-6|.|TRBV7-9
CASSARDSNSPLHF
TGTGCCAGCAGCGCCCGGGACAGTAATTCACCCCTCCACTTT
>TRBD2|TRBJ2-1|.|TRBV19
CASSSGLAGVGNEQFF
TGTGCCAGTAGTTCCGGACTAGCGGGAGTAGGCAATGAGCAGTTCTTC
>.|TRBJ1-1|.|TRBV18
CASSPANGRVTEAFF
TGTGCCAGCTCACCAGCCAACGGGAGGGTCACTGAAGCTTTCTTT
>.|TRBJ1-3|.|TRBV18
CASSPGAGGLSGNTIYF
TGTGCCAGCTCACCAGGGGCCGGAGGCCTCTCTGGAAACACCATATATTTT
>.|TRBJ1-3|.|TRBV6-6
CASSYQRANTIYF
TGTGCCAGCAGTTACCAGAGGGCTAACACCATATATTTT
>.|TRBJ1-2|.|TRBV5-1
CASSLVPKASGVRNYGYTF
TGCGCCAGCAGCTTGGTACCGAAGGCGTCGGGCGTCAGGAACTATGGCTACACCTTC
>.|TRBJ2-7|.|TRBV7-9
CASSLIDRTPYEQYF
TGTGCCAGCAGCTTAATTGATCGGACCCCCTACGAGCAGTACTTC
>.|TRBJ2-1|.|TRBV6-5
CASKDSYNEQFF
TGTGCCAGCAAGGACAGTTACAATGAGCAGTTCTTC
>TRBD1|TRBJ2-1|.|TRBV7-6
CASSPSGQVTYNEQFF
TGTGCCAGCAGCCCATCGGGACAGGTTACCTACAATGAGCAGTTCTTC
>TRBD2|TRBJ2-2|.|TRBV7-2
CASSSFWGLAGNTGELFF
TGTGCCAGCAGCTCATTCTGGGGGCTAGCGGGAAACACCGGGGAGCTGTTTTTT
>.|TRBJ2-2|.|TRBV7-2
CASSVTTNTGELFF
TGTGCCAGCAGCGTCACAACGAACACCGGGGAGCTGTTTTTT
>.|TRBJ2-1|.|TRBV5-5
CASSLISSEQFF
TGTGCCAGCAGCTTGATTTCAAGTGAGCAGTTCTTC
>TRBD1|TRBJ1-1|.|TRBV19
CASSTLIGQGSTEAFF
TGTGCCAGTAGTACGTTAATAGGACAGGGAAGCACTGAAGCTTTCTTT
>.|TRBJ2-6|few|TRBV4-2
CASSHADRYLSGANVLTF
TGTGCCAGCAGCCATGCGGACCGTTACCTCTCTGGGGCCAACGTCCTGACTTTC
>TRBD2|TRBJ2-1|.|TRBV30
CAWSYGGGSYNEQFF
TGTGCCTGGAGCTATGGGGGGGGTTCCTACAATGAGCAGTTCTTC
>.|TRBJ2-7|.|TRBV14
CASSQGKPYEQYF
TGTGCCAGCAGCCAAGGAAAACCCTACGAGCAGTACTTC
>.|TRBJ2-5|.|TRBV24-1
CATSAGRFGQETQYF
TGTGCCACCAGTGCCGGGAGATTTGGGCAAGAGACCCAGTACTTC
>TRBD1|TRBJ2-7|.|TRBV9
CASSPTGVTYEQYF
TGTGCCAGCAGCCCGACAGGGGTTACCTACGAGCAGTACTTC
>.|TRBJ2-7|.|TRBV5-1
CASSLYPVGGPGEQYF
TGCGCCAGCAGCTTGTACCCGGTCGGGGGTCCCGGCGAGCAGTACTTC
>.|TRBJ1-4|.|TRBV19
CASSPITGLEKLFF
TGTGCCAGTAGTCCGATAACAGGGCTGGAAAAACTGTTTTTT
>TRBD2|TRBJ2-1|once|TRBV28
CASSLPSGSSDNEQFF
TGTGCCAGCAGTTTACCCAGCGGGAGTTCTGACAATGAGCAGTTCTTC
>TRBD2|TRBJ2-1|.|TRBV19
CASSRLAGGTYNEQFF
TGTGCCAGTAGTCGACTAGCGGGAGGGACCTACAATGAGCAGTTCTTC